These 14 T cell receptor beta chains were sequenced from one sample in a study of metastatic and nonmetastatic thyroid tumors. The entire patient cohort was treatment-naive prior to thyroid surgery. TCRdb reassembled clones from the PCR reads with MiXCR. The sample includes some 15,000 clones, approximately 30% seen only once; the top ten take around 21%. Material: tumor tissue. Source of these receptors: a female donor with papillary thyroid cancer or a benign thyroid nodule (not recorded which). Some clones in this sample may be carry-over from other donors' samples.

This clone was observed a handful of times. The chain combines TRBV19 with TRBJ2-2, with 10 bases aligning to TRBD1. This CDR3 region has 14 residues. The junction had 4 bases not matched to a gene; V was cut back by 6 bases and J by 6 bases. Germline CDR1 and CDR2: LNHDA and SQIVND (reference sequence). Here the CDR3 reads CASRGTGVAGELFF. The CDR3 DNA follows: TGTGCCAGTAGGGGGACAGGGGTAGCCGGGGAGCTGTTTTTT.

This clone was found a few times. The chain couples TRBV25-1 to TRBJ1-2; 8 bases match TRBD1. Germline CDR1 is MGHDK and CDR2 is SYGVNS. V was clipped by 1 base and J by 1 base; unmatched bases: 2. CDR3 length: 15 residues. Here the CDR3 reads CASSEFGQGNYGYTF. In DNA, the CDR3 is TGTGCCAGCAGTGAATTTGGACAGGGTAACTATGGCTACACCTTC.

This CDR3 reads CASSLLPSSYEQYF. The CDR3 region has the DNA TGCGCCAGCAGCTTGTTGCCGAGCTCCTACGAGCAGTACTTC. The rearrangement links TRBV5-1 to TRBJ2-7; D gene unclear. V dropped 1 base and J dropped 0 bases, with 8 bases sitting between them. The germline gives CDR1 SGHRS, CDR2 YFSETQ. The length of the CDR3 is 14 residues.

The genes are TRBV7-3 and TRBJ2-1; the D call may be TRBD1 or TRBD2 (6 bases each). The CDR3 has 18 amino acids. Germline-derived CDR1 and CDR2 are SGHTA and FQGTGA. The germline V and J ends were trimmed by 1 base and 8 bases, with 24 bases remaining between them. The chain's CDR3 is CASSLMASGATFRYEQFF. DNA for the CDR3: TGTGCCAGCAGCTTAATGGCGTCGGGGGCAACCTTCCGCTATGAGCAGTTCTTC.

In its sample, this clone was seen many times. The CDR3 loop reads CASSMTGQGYGYTF. The CDR3 DNA reads TGTGCCAGCAGCATGACGGGACAGGGCTATGGCTACACCTTC. V gene TRBV5-5 combines with J gene TRBJ1-2; TRBD1 agrees at 9 bases. In germline, CDR1 is SGHKS, CDR2 YYEKEE (reference sequence). CDR3 length: 14 residues. With 4 bases clipped from V and 4 bases from J, the junction kept 5 bases outside the gene matches. Full variable domain (rest looked up from reference TRBV5-5 and TRBJ1-2): DAGVTQSPTHLIKTRGQQVTLRCSPISGHKSVSWYQQVLGQGPQFIFQYYEKEERGRGNFPDRFSARQFPNYSSELNVNALLLGDSALYLCASSMTGQGYGYTFGSGTRLTVV.

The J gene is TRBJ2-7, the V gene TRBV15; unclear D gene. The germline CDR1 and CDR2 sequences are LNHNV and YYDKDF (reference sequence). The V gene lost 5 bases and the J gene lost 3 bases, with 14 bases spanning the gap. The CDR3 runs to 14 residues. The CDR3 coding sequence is TGTGCCACCAGCCGCAGTGGAAACCGCTACGAGCAGTACTTC. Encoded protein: CATSRSGNRYEQYF.

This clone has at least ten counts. The DNA of the CDR3 is TGTGCCAGCAGCCGAACGCAGGGAAATACGCAGTATTTT. Amino acids: CASSRTQGNTQYF. V is TRBV3-1 and J is TRBJ2-3; TRBD1 is a possible D gene (5 bases). CDR3 length equals 13 residues. V gave up 4 bases and J gave up 7 bases, with 12 bases separating them. Germline V gene lookup returns CDR1 LGHDT and CDR2 YNNKEL (reference sequence).

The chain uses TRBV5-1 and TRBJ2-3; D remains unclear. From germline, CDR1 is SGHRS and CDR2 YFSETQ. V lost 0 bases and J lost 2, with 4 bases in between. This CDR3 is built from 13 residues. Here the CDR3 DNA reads TGCGCCAGCAGCTTGGTCTTCACAGATACGCAGTATTTT. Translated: CASSLVFTDTQYF.

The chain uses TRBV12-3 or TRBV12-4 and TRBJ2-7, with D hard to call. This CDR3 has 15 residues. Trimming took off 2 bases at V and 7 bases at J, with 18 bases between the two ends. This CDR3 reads CASSLRSGGEGEQYF. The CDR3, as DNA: TGTGCCAGCAGTTTAAGATCGGGCGGAGAAGGAGAGCAGTACTTC.

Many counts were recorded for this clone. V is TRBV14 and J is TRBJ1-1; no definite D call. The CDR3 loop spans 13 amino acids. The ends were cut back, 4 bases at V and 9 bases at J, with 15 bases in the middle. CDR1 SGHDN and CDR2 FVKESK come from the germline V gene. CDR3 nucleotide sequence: TGTGCCAGCAGCCCCCGGTATGGGGATAAAGCTTTCTTT. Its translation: CASSPRYGDKAFF.

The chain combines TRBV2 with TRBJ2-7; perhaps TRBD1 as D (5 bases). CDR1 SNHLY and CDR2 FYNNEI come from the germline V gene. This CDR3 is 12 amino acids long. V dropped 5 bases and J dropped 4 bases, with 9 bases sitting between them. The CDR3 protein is CASSLDRYEQYF. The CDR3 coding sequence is TGTGCCAGCAGTCTCGACAGATACGAGCAGTACTTC.

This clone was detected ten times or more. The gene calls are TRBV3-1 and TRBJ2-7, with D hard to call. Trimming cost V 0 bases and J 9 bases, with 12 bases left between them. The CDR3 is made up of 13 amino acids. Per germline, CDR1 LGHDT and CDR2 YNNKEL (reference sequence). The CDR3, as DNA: TGTGCCAGCAGCCAAGATGAGCTTATGCGGCAGTACTTC. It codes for CASSQDELMRQYF.

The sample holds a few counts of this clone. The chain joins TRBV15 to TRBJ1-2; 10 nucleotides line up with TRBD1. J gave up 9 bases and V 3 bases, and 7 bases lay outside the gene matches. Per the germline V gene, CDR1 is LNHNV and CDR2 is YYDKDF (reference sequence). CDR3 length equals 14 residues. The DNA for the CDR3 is TGTGCCACCAGCAGGGGGGACAGGGGTGGTAGCTACACCTTC. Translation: CATSRGDRGGSYTF.

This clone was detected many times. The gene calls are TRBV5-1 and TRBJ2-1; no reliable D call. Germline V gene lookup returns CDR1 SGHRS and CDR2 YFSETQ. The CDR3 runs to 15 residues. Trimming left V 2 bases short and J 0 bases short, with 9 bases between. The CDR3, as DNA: TGCGCCAGCAGCTTTCGGCCGAGCTCCTACAATGAGCAGTTCTTC. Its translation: CASSFRPSSYNEQFF.